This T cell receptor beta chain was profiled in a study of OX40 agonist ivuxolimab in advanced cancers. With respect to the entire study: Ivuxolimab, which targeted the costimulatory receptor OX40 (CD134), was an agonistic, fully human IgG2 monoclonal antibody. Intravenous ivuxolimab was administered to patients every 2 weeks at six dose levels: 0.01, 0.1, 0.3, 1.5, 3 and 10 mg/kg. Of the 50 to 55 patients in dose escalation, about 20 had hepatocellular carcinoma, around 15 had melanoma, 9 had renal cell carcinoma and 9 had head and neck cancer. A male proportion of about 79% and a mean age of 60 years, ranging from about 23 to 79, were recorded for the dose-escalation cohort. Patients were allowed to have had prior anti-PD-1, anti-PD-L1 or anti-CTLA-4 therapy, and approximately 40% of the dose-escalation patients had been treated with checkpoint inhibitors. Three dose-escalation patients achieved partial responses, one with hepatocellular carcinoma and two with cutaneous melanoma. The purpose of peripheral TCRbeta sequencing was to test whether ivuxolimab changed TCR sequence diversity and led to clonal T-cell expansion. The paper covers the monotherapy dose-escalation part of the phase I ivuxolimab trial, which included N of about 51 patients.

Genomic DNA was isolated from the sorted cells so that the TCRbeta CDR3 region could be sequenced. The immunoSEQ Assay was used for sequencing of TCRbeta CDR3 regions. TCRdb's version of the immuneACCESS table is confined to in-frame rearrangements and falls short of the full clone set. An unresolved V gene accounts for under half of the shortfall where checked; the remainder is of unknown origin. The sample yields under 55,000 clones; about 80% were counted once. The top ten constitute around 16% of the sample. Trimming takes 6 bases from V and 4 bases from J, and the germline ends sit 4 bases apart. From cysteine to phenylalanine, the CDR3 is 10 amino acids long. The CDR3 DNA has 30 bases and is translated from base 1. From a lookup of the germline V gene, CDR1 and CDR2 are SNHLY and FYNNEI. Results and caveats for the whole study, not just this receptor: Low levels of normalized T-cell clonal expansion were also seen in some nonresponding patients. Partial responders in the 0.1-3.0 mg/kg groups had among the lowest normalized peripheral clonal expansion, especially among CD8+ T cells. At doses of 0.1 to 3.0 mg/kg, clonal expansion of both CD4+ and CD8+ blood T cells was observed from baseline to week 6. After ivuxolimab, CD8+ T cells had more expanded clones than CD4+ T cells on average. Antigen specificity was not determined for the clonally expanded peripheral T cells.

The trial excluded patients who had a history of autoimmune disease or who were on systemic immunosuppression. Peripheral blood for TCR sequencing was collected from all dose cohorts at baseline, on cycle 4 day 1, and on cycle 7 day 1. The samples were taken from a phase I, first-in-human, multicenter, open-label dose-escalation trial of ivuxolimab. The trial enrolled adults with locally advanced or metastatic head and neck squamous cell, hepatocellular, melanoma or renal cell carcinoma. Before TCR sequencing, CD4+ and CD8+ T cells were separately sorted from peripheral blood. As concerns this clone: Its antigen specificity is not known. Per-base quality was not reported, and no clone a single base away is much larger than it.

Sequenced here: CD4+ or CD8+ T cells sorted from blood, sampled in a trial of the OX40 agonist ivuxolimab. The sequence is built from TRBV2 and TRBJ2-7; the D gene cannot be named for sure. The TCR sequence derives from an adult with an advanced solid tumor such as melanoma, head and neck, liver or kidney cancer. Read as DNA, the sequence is TGTGCCAGCAGGGGTTACGAGCAGTACTTC. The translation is CASRGYEQYF.